These T cell receptor beta chains were read from a single sample in a study of shared clonotypes between healthy human individuals. Sequencing used immunoSEQ multiplex PCR; TCRdb keeps in-frame clones, though not all of them. The sample records some 2,100,000 clones, 93% being singletons. The material sequenced was naive CD8+ T cells from PBMCs. These receptors all come from a man aged 18 to 30 in good health. Some clones in this sample may be carry-over from other donors' samples. Both conserved end residues are part of each CDR3. The order of the fields is J gene, D gene, clone size, V gene, CDR3 protein, CDR3 DNA. The D gene is left open where the match is weak. Clone size, where shown, is once, few, many, or a class for clones that have expanded.

TRBJ2-7	NA	NA	TRBV6-5	CASSYDGQRPSYEQYF	TGTGCCAGCAGTTACGATGGCCAAAGGCCTTCCTACGAGCAGTACTTC
TRBJ2-1	NA	NA	TRBV6-5	CASSYKIANEQFF	TGTGCCAGCAGTTACAAAATCGCGAATGAGCAGTTCTTC
TRBJ1-3	NA	once	TRBV6-5	CASTDLGPAGNTIYF	TGTGCCAGCACCGACCTAGGCCCTGCGGGAAACACCATATATTTT
TRBJ1-1	TRBD1	NA	TRBV7-9	CASRWDSLNTEAFF	TGTGCCAGCAGATGGGACAGTCTGAACACTGAAGCTTTCTTT
TRBJ2-1	TRBD2	NA	TRBV19	CASSIRLAAPKGNEQFF	TGTGCCAGTAGTATTCGGCTAGCGGCTCCTAAGGGAAATGAGCAGTTCTTC
TRBJ2-3	NA	NA	TRBV7-9	CASSSKQGTDTQYF	TGTGCCAGCAGCTCGAAACAGGGTACGGATACGCAGTATTTT
TRBJ1-4	NA	NA	TRBV5-8	CASSLEGATNEKLFF	TGTGCCAGCAGCTTGGAGGGCGCAACTAATGAAAAACTGTTTTTT
TRBJ1-1	NA	NA	TRBV7-9	CASSLDRGPTEAFF	TGTGCCAGCAGCTTAGATCGGGGCCCCACTGAAGCTTTCTTT
TRBJ2-7	NA	NA	TRBV6-6	CASSYDLLPYEQYF	TGTGCCAGCAGTTACGACCTACTCCCCTACGAGCAGTACTTC
TRBJ1-6	NA	NA	TRBV30	CAWSVHRAGNSPLHF	TGTGCCTGGAGTGTCCACAGGGCCGGTAATTCACCCCTCCACTTT
TRBJ2-7	NA	NA	TRBV5-5	CASSPALGIIPYEQYF	TGTGCCAGCAGCCCAGCTCTCGGTATCATTCCCTACGAGCAGTACTTC
TRBJ2-1	TRBD2	NA	TRBV6-5	CASSYAGAKNEQFF	TGTGCCAGCAGTTACGCGGGAGCTAAGAATGAGCAGTTCTTC
TRBJ1-2	TRBD1	NA	TRBV7-9	CASSPSFGQESYGYTF	TGTGCCAGCAGCCCCAGTTTCGGACAGGAGAGCTATGGCTACACCTTC
TRBJ2-3	NA	NA	TRBV6-4	CASRGGGPIIGTQYF	TGTGCCAGCAGGGGAGGAGGGCCCATAATTGGTACGCAGTATTTT
TRBJ2-1	NA	NA	TRBV27	CASSFDWGRHNEQFF	TGTGCCAGCAGTTTTGATTGGGGCAGACACAATGAGCAGTTCTTC
TRBJ2-1	NA	NA	TRBV28	CASSRGLAPHEQFF	TGTGCCAGCAGCCGCGGCCTAGCTCCCCATGAGCAGTTCTTC
TRBJ2-1	TRBD2	NA	TRBV7-9	CASSPGLAGNYNEQFF	TGTGCCAGCAGCCCCGGACTAGCGGGAAACTACAATGAGCAGTTCTTC
TRBJ1-1	NA	NA	TRBV5-1	CASSLIKTELNTEAFF	TGCGCCAGCAGCTTGATAAAGACAGAGCTCAACACTGAAGCTTTCTTT
TRBJ1-2	NA	NA	TRBV7-8	CASSFTGKDGYTF	TGTGCCAGCAGCTTCACAGGGAAAGATGGCTACACCTTC
TRBJ2-2	TRBD1	NA	TRBV28	CASSFTGGTGELFF	TGTGCCAGCAGTTTCACAGGGGGCACCGGGGAGCTGTTTTTT
TRBJ2-5	TRBD1	NA	TRBV7-9	CASSLGPTGGVETQYF	TGTGCCAGCAGCTTAGGACCGACAGGGGGTGTAGAGACCCAGTACTTC
TRBJ2-1	NA	once	TRBV7-9	CASSLGSVSYNEQFF	TGTGCCAGCAGCTTAGGTTCAGTCTCCTACAATGAGCAGTTCTTC
TRBJ1-5	NA	NA	TRBV15	CATSRAGIDSNQPQHF	TGTGCCACCAGCCGCGCGGGAATCGATAGCAATCAGCCCCAGCATTTT
TRBJ2-1	NA	NA	TRBV7-3	CASSLGGHNEQFF	TGTGCCAGCAGCTTAGGGGGACACAATGAGCAGTTCTTC
TRBJ2-3	NA	NA	TRBV6-5	CASSTEGRADTQYF	TGTGCCAGCAGTACTGAGGGGAGAGCAGATACGCAGTATTTT
TRBJ2-7	TRBD1	NA	TRBV2	CASSGTGGSGEQYF	TGTGCCAGCAGTGGGACAGGGGGCTCGGGCGAGCAGTACTTC
TRBJ2-2	NA	NA	TRBV11-2	CASTGRTSANTGELFF	TGTGCCAGCACCGGAAGGACGTCCGCGAACACCGGGGAGCTGTTTTTT
TRBJ1-1	NA	NA	TRBV27	CASISQAWANTEAFF	TGTGCCAGCATTTCGCAAGCCTGGGCGAACACTGAAGCTTTCTTT
TRBJ2-2	NA	once	TRBV19	CASSIVPGAGGELFF	TGTGCCAGTAGTATCGTTCCGGGAGCGGGCGGGGAGCTGTTTTTT
TRBJ2-5	TRBD2	NA	TRBV9	CASSAAVAGGPETQYF	TGTGCCAGCAGCGCCGCGGTAGCGGGAGGGCCGGAGACCCAGTACTTC
TRBJ2-2	NA	few	TRBV28	CATPDPGRVAGELFF	TGTGCCACCCCCGATCCCGGCAGGGTGGCCGGGGAGCTGTTTTTT
TRBJ2-1	NA	NA	TRBV27	CASSLSLTGTIYNEQFF	TGTGCCAGCAGTTTATCCTTGACGGGGACCATCTACAATGAGCAGTTCTTC
TRBJ2-1	TRBD2	NA	TRBV5-4	CASSFKRESHNEQFF	TGTGCCAGCAGCTTTAAGCGGGAGTCCCACAATGAGCAGTTCTTC
TRBJ2-7	NA	NA	TRBV25-1	CASSEPGGPGEQYF	TGTGCCAGCAGTGAGCCCGGGGGACCGGGCGAGCAGTACTTC
TRBJ2-7	NA	NA	TRBV18	CASSPGQYEQYF	TGTGCCAGCTCACCCGGACAGTACGAGCAGTACTTC
TRBJ2-1	TRBD2	NA	TRBV10-3	CAISEAAGGHNNEQFF	TGTGCCATCAGTGAGGCGGCGGGAGGACACAACAATGAGCAGTTCTTC
TRBJ2-7	NA	NA	TRBV28	CASSSPGINQRAYEQYF	TGTGCCAGCAGTTCTCCCGGGATAAACCAAAGAGCCTACGAGCAGTACTTC
TRBJ2-3	TRBD1	NA	TRBV11-2	CASRLFGTGSVADTQYF	TGTGCCAGCAGACTCTTCGGGACAGGGTCCGTTGCAGATACGCAGTATTTT
TRBJ1-5	NA	once	TRBV5-1	CASSLSSGQPQHF	TGCGCCAGCAGCTTGTCATCGGGTCAGCCCCAGCATTTT
TRBJ1-3	NA	NA	TRBV30	CAWSFDILGGNTIYF	TGTGCCTGGAGTTTTGACATCCTAGGAGGAAACACCATATATTTT
TRBJ1-1	TRBD1	NA	TRBV7-8	CASSIAGGLNTEAFF	TGTGCCAGCAGCATCGCAGGGGGCCTGAACACTGAAGCTTTCTTT
TRBJ2-7	TRBD2	NA	TRBV27	CASSLAGAGEQYF	TGTGCCAGCAGTTTAGCGGGAGCGGGCGAGCAGTACTTC
TRBJ1-1	NA	NA	TRBV28	CASSPRDLLKNTEAFF	TGTGCCAGCAGTCCCCGGGACCTACTTAAGAACACTGAAGCTTTCTTT
TRBJ2-1	TRBD1	NA	TRBV28	CASSFDRGGGEQFF	TGTGCCAGCAGTTTTGACAGGGGGGGCGGTGAGCAGTTCTTC
TRBJ2-7	NA	NA	TRBV27	CASLTFQESSYEQYF	TGTGCCAGCTTGACTTTTCAGGAGAGCTCCTACGAGCAGTACTTC
TRBJ2-2	TRBD2	NA	TRBV15	CATSRDFGRVLSLAGELFF	TGTGCCACCAGCAGAGATTTCGGGAGGGTTCTTTCTTTGGCCGGGGAGCTGTTTTTT
TRBJ1-5	NA	NA	TRBV27	CASSLWGGSHQPQHF	TGTGCCAGCAGTTTATGGGGGGGCTCACATCAGCCCCAGCATTTT
TRBJ1-2	TRBD1	NA	TRBV4-3	CASSQDRQGGSFGYTF	TGCGCCAGCAGCCAAGATCGACAGGGAGGGAGCTTTGGCTACACCTTC
TRBJ1-2	NA	NA	TRBV11-2	CASRRRNLTGYGYTF	TGTGCCAGCAGACGCCGAAACTTGACGGGCTATGGCTACACCTTC
TRBJ1-1	NA	NA	TRBV6-1	CAEGTESEAFF	TGTGCCGAGGGGACGGAATCTGAAGCTTTCTTT
TRBJ2-7	TRBD2	NA	TRBV4-1	CASSQDSGGPYEQYF	TGCGCCAGCAGCCAAGACTCGGGAGGGCCGTACGAGCAGTACTTC
TRBJ2-1	NA	NA	TRBV7-9	CASSLANYNEQFF	TGTGCCAGCAGCCTCGCGAACTACAATGAGCAGTTCTTC
TRBJ2-1	TRBD1	NA	TRBV7-9	CASNSGTGGFYNEQFF	TGTGCCAGCAACTCCGGGACAGGGGGATTTTACAATGAGCAGTTCTTC
TRBJ2-7	TRBD2	NA	TRBV30	CAWSVAGLYEQYF	TGTGCCTGGAGTGTAGCGGGGTTATACGAGCAGTACTTC
TRBJ2-1	NA	once	TRBV6-5	CASMVFGGNYNEQFF	TGTGCCAGCATGGTCTTTGGCGGGAACTACAATGAGCAGTTCTTC